This T cell receptor beta chain was documented in a study of CD8+ T cells in alopecia areata. About the study: For the treated group, dosing was oral tofacitinib at 5 to 10 mg twice daily. General study results and limits: Shared TCR sequences were less clear between patients than in mice, possibly partly from HLA diversity.

Details on this clone: Its antigen is still unknown.

CDR1 is SQVTM and CDR2 is ANQGSEA in the germline V gene. Trimming removed 0 bases from V and 0 bases from J, with 3 bases in between. This CDR3 is 13 amino acids long. Sample treatment: oral pan-JAK inhibitor, 5-10 mg twice daily. Sorting of CD4+ and CD8+ T cells was performed on PBMCs. The authors extracted RNA and reverse transcribed it into cDNA as the sequencing template. Libraries were prepared by immunoSEQ multiplex PCR; TCRdb keeps only in-frame clonotypes and omits some of them. Of over 150,000 clones in the sample, 55% to 70% were seen once. The chain recombines TRBV29-1 with TRBJ1-5; D gene uncertain. The TCR sequence derives from a human donor with alopecia areata. Sequences were derived from CD4+ T cells sorted from blood, sampled at week 4, from a patient treated with tofacitinib. The CDR3 DNA follows: TGCAGCGTTGAAGAGGATAGCAATCAGCCCCAGCATTTT. Its protein product is CSVEEDSNQPQHF.